A selection of T cell receptor beta chains follows, all from one sample in a study of graft-versus-host responses after intestinal transplantation. Only in-frame clones appear in the TCRdb table, and some are missing; sequencing was by immunoSEQ multiplex PCR. The sample contains some 86,000 clones, 88% of which appear only once. No antigen is known for these receptors. Material: unstimulated CD4+ T cells sorted from spleen or lymph node cells, obtained before transplant. These receptors were collected from a human donor who was the organ donor for an intestinal transplant. CDR3s include the opening cysteine and the closing phenylalanine or tryptophan. The order of the fields is J gene, V gene, D gene, clone size, CDR3 protein, CDR3 DNA. The D gene is left open where the match is weak. Clone size is not always given. Where it is, it says once, few, many or a class for expanded clones.

J: TRBJ2-7; V: TRBV29-1; D: TRBD1; size: -; CDR3: CSVGGQVSYEQYF; DNA: TGCAGCGTTGGAGGACAGGTCTCCTACGAGCAGTACTTC
J: TRBJ2-1; V: TRBV6-1; D: -; size: -; CDR3: CASSESPTDEQFF; DNA: TGTGCCAGCAGTGAATCCCCGACAGACGAGCAGTTCTTC
J: TRBJ2-3; V: TRBV5-4; D: -; size: -; CDR3: CALRRGRTDTQYF; DNA: TGTGCCCTAAGGAGGGGCCGCACAGATACGCAGTATTTT
J: TRBJ1-3; V: TRBV6-5; D: -; size: few; CDR3: CASSLQGTGNTIYF; DNA: TGTGCCAGCAGCCTACAGGGTACTGGAAACACCATATATTTT
J: TRBJ2-2; V: TRBV18; D: -; size: -; CDR3: CASSGIRPARSYTGELFF; DNA: TGTGCCAGCTCCGGTATACGCCCCGCTAGGAGCTACACCGGGGAGCTGTTTTTT
J: TRBJ2-7; V: TRBV7-9; D: TRBD1; size: -; CDR3: CASSAIGTGLRGQYF; DNA: TGTGCCAGCAGCGCTATCGGGACAGGGTTGAGGGGGCAGTACTTC
J: TRBJ1-2; V: TRBV7-9; D: -; size: -; CDR3: CASIRIGGNLNYGYTF; DNA: TGTGCCAGCATTCGCATAGGGGGTAACCTGAACTATGGCTACACCTTC
J: TRBJ2-2; V: TRBV23-1; D: TRBD2; size: -; CDR3: CASGTSDKEAGELFF; DNA: TGCGCCAGCGGTACTAGCGACAAAGAGGCCGGGGAGCTGTTTTTT
J: TRBJ2-1; V: TRBV28; D: -; size: -; CDR3: CASWSSTPSSYNEQFF; DNA: TGTGCCAGCTGGAGTAGCACGCCGAGCTCCTACAATGAGCAGTTCTTC
J: TRBJ1-3; V: TRBV11-2; D: -; size: -; CDR3: CASSPSGSSGNTIYF; DNA: TGTGCCAGCAGCCCCAGCGGGAGCTCTGGAAACACCATATATTTT
J: TRBJ1-1; V: TRBV7-9; D: TRBD1; size: -; CDR3: CASSDDRGTFMNTEAFF; DNA: TGTGCCAGCAGCGATGACAGGGGAACTTTTATGAACACTGAAGCTTTCTTT
J: TRBJ2-2; V: TRBV5-4; D: TRBD1; size: -; CDR3: CASSLDGTGGTGELFF; DNA: TGTGCCAGCAGCCTGGACGGGACAGGGGGGACCGGGGAGCTGTTTTTT
J: TRBJ2-5; V: TRBV19; D: TRBD2; size: -; CDR3: CASSMAGGRATQYF; DNA: TGTGCCAGTAGTATGGCGGGAGGGAGGGCGACCCAGTACTTC
J: TRBJ1-4; V: TRBV20-1; D: -; size: -; CDR3: CSAIRNEKLFF; DNA: TGCAGTGCTATCCGGAATGAAAAACTGTTTTTT
J: TRBJ1-4; V: TRBV6-1; D: -; size: -; CDR3: CASREGLGEKLFF; DNA: TGTGCCAGCAGGGAGGGTCTCGGGGAAAAACTGTTTTTT
J: TRBJ1-5; V: TRBV30; D: -; size: -; CDR3: CAWSVGDSRNQPQHF; DNA: TGTGCCTGGAGTGTGGGTGACAGCCGCAATCAGCCCCAGCATTTT
J: TRBJ2-7; V: TRBV15; D: -; size: once; CDR3: CATSRTDTYEQYF; DNA: TGTGCCACCAGCAGAACCGACACTTACGAGCAGTACTTC
J: TRBJ2-3; V: TRBV11-2; D: -; size: -; CDR3: CASSGNRVTDTQYF; DNA: TGTGCCAGCAGCGGTAACAGGGTCACAGATACGCAGTATTTT
J: TRBJ2-5; V: TRBV18; D: -; size: once; CDR3: CASSPPMQSQETQYF; DNA: TGTGCCAGCTCACCACCGATGCAGTCCCAAGAGACCCAGTACTTC
J: TRBJ2-2; V: TRBV4-1; D: -; size: -; CDR3: CASSRVETSNTGELFF; DNA: TGCGCCAGCAGCCGCGTTGAGACATCGAACACCGGGGAGCTGTTTTTT
J: TRBJ2-7; V: TRBV5-6; D: -; size: -; CDR3: CASNGGPTYEQYF; DNA: TGTGCCAGCAACGGGGGGCCCACCTACGAGCAGTACTTC